The 26 T cell receptor beta chains below come from one sample, sequenced in a study of PD-1 blockade in classical Hodgkin lymphoma. All patients experienced relapse after autologous stem cell transplantation, and brentuximab vedotin exposure was variable. The protocol was immunoSEQ multiplex PCR, while the TCRdb copy is restricted to in-frame clones and leaves out a portion. The sample lists tens of thousands of clones, over 70% occurring once. Material: peripheral blood mononuclear cells (PBMCs), obtained before the second cycle of nivolumab. The receptors were sampled from a human donor with classical Hodgkin lymphoma.

This sequence joins TRBV19 and TRBJ2-6; no clear D. This CDR3 contains 12 residues. CDR1 and CDR2 (germline): LNHDA, SQIVND (reference sequence). V shed 9 bases and J shed 2 bases, with 5 bases lying between them. The CDR3, as DNA: TGTGCCAGCGAAGCTGGGGCCAACGTCCTGACTTTC. Its protein product is CASEAGANVLTF.

The chain couples TRBV6-5 to TRBJ1-2; 7 nucleotides line up with TRBD1. V was clipped by 6 bases and J by 6 bases; unmatched bases: 13. Germline-derived CDR1 and CDR2 are MNHEY and SVGAGI. The CDR3 is made up of 15 amino acids. The CDR3 is CASRPQDREENGYTF. The DNA of the CDR3 is TGTGCCAGCAGACCTCAAGACAGGGAGGAAAATGGCTACACCTTC.

This clone was observed a single time. The V call is TRBV13, the J call TRBJ1-2, with 9 bases that match TRBD1. Germline V lookup: CDR1 PRHDT, CDR2 FYEKMQ (reference sequence). The CDR3 sequence is 16 residues long. V lost 5 bases to trimming and J lost 4 bases; unmatched junction nucleotides: 11. The DNA for the CDR3 is TGTGCCAGCAGCCCAACCCCCATGGACAGGGGCTATGGCTACACCTTC. Protein sequence: CASSPTPMDRGYGYTF. Full variable domain (remainder filled in from reference TRBV13 and TRBJ1-2): AAGVIQSPRHLIKEKRETATLKCYPIPRHDTVYWYQQGPGQDPQFLISFYEKMQSDKGSIPDRFSAQQFSDYHSELNMSSLELGDSALYFCASSPTPMDRGYGYTFGSGTRLTVV.

V and J are TRBV9 and TRBJ1-1, with TRBD1 matching 9 bases. This CDR3 has 16 residues. From germline, CDR1 is SGDLS and CDR2 YYNGEE. J lost 0 bases, V lost 0 bases, and 3 bases had no gene match. The CDR3 sequence: CASSVATGGLNTEAFF. CDR3 coding DNA: TGTGCCAGCAGCGTAGCTACAGGGGGCCTGAACACTGAAGCTTTCTTT. Variable domain in full (rest from reference TRBV9 and TRBJ1-1): DSGVTQTPKHLITATGQRVTLRCSPRSGDLSVYWYQQSLDQGLQFLIQYYNGEERAKGNILERFSAQQFPDLHSELNLSSLELGDSALYFCASSVATGGLNTEAFFGQGTRLTVV.

This rearrangement joins TRBV18 to TRBJ2-7; D is unclear. CDR3 length equals 15 residues. The germline V gene has CDR1 KGHSH and CDR2 LQKENI. Trimming shortened V by 0 bases and J by 2 bases, and 11 bases separated the two germline ends. CDR3 sequence (DNA): TGTGCCAGCTCACCACCAGGACCGAGAGCCTACGAGCAGTACTTC. This encodes CASSPPGPRAYEQYF. Complete variable domain (other parts from reference TRBV18 and TRBJ2-7): NAGVMQNPRHLVRRRGQEARLRCSPMKGHSHVYWYRQLPEEGLKFMVYLQKENIIDESGMPKERFSAEFPKEGPSILRIQQVVRGDSAAYFCASSPPGPRAYEQYFGPGTRLTVT.

This chain connects TRBV19 to TRBJ2-2; TRBD2 agrees at 7 bases. J lost 6 bases, V lost 3 bases, and 10 bases had no gene match. This CDR3 contains 16 residues. From germline, CDR1 is LNHDA and CDR2 SQIVND (reference sequence). The CDR3 reads CASSILGGGLSGELFF. The CDR3 DNA reads as TGTGCCAGTAGTATTCTCGGCGGGGGACTATCCGGGGAGCTGTTTTTT.

This clone showed up just a few times. This chain uses TRBV6-5 with TRBJ1-2, with 8 bases lining up with TRBD1. V lost 2 bases to trimming and J lost 6 bases; unmatched junction nucleotides: 8. Per germline, CDR1 MNHEY and CDR2 SVGAGI. This CDR3 region has 15 residues. The CDR3 region has the DNA TGTGCCAGCAGTTACGGGGGGACAGGCGTTCATGGCTACACCTTC. It is translated as CASSYGGTGVHGYTF.

This clone was seen a single time. CDR3: CASSRGSTIEAFF. The CDR3 DNA sequence: TGTGCCAGCAGCAGGGGCAGCACCATAGAAGCTTTCTTT. The chain links TRBV21-1 to TRBJ1-1; the table's D call, TRBD1, was not checked against the DNA. TRBV21-1 is tagged as a pseudogene. The CDR3 contains 13 residues.

About this clone itself: One end of the junction does not line up with germline, which may come from a read error. This chain connects TRBV6-1 to TRBJ2-1; D gene unclear. Germline CDR1 is MNHNS and CDR2 is SASEGT. The CDR3 has 13 residues. The CDR3 loop reads CASGSGVPNEQIF. The CDR3 DNA follows: TGTGCCAGCGGGTCTGGGGTCCCTAATGAGCAGATCTTC.

In its sample, this clone was seen a few times. The V call is TRBV5-4, the J call TRBJ2-2, with no clear D. Trimming pared 0 bases from V and 4 bases from J, leaving 4 bases between. CDR3 length: 13 amino acids. Germline CDR1 SGHNT, CDR2 YYREEE (reference sequence). Written as DNA, the CDR3 is TGTGCCAGCAGCTTGGCCGTCACCGGGGAGCTGTTTTTT. This gives the protein CASSLAVTGELFF.

The V and J genes are TRBV27 and TRBJ2-7, with TRBD2 identical over 7 bases. Germline CDR1 MNHEY, CDR2 SMNVEV (reference sequence). V trimming: 5 bases; J trimming: 4 bases; junction bases outside the gene matches: 11. The CDR3 is 15 residues long. For the CDR3, the DNA is TGTGCCAGCAGTCTTTCTAGCGGTTTCCTTTACGAGCAGTACTTC. Translating it yields CASSLSSGFLYEQYF.

This clone is deemed medium-sized (0.01 to 0.1%). V gene TRBV10-2 combines with J gene TRBJ2-7; D not resolved. Germline V CDR1 and CDR2: WSHSY, SAAADI. V was clipped by 8 bases and J by 3 bases, with 11 bases between them. There are 12 residues in the CDR3. CDR3 sequence (DNA): TGCGCCAGCGGTCGAGGCAGCTACGAGCAGTACTTC. Amino acid sequence: CASGRGSYEQYF.

This clone appeared once. The V gene is TRBV9, the J gene TRBJ2-4; D perhaps matches TRBD1 (6 bases). The CDR3 sequence is 16 residues long. V lost 4 bases and J lost 3, with 17 bases in between. Germline CDR1 reads SGDLS; CDR2 reads YYNGEE. The DNA of the CDR3 is TGTGCCAGCAGCACCTACAGGGCCGGTGACAAAAACATTCAGTACTTC. Translation gives CASSTYRAGDKNIQYF.

This clone was picked up a small number of times. The conserved phenylalanine or tryptophan normally closing the CDR3 is absent here, so this likely arose from a read error. The limits of the CDR3 on the DNA are not certain, so only TCRdb's listed CDR3 is given. This chain links TRBV28 with TRBJ2-7; the table names TRBD2, a call not compared with the DNA. The CDR3 is 14 residues long, counting both termini. Germline V gives CDR1 MDHEN, CDR2 SYDVKM. The CDR3 sequence is CASTSQGLADLKGI.

The chain uses TRBV5-1 and TRBJ1-6, with a weak D call TRBD1 (6 bases). The V end lost 2 bases, the J end lost 7 bases, and 13 bases lay between the germline ends. Looked up from germline, CDR1 is SGHRS and CDR2 is YFSETQ. This CDR3 has 15 residues. The CDR3 nucleotides are TGCGCCAGCAGCTTAAGGGACATAAAGAATTCACCCCTCCACTTT. It is translated as CASSLRDIKNSPLHF. The whole variable domain, filled in from reference TRBV5-1 and TRBJ1-6, reads KAGVTQTPRYLIKTRGQQVTLSCSPISGHRSVSWYQQTPGQGLQFLFEYFSETQRNKGNFPGRFSGRQFSNSRSEMNVSTLELGDSALYLCASSLRDIKNSPLHFGNGTRLTVT.

V is TRBV2 and J is TRBJ1-6, with TRBD1 matching over 9 bases. The CDR3 contains 15 residues. V lost 4 bases and J lost 8; bases outside the gene matches: 6. Germline V lookup: CDR1 SNHLY, CDR2 FYNNEI. CDR3 loop: CASSVFGTGYSPLHF. Written as DNA, the CDR3 is TGTGCCAGCAGTGTCTTCGGGACAGGGTATTCACCCCTCCACTTT.

This chain uses TRBV30 with TRBJ2-1; possible D gene TRBD1, 6 bases. The CDR3 spans 14 residues. The ends were cut back, 0 bases at V and 9 bases at J, with 15 bases in the middle. Germline-derived CDR1 and CDR2 are GTSNPN and SVGIG (reference sequence). This chain's CDR3 is CAWSVPPGVGEQFF. The CDR3 DNA sequence: TGTGCCTGGAGTGTACCACCAGGGGTTGGTGAGCAGTTCTTC. The whole variable domain, filled in from reference TRBV30 and TRBJ2-1, reads SQTIHQWPATLVQPVGSPLSLECTVEGTSNPNLYWYRQAAGRGLQLLFYSVGIGQISSEVPQNLSASRPQDRQFILSSKKLLLSDSGFYLCAWSVPPGVGEQFFGPGTRLTVL.

The chain combines TRBV10-2 with TRBJ2-7; 7 bases line up with TRBD2. V trimming: 0 bases; J trimming: 3 bases; junction bases outside the gene matches: 5. This CDR3 comprises 15 residues. Germline lookup yields CDR1 WSHSY and CDR2 SAAADI. The chain's CDR3 is CASSESGGPLYEQYF. CDR3 DNA: TGCGCCAGCAGTGAGTCGGGAGGGCCCCTCTACGAGCAGTACTTC.

V usage is TRBV28 and J usage is TRBJ2-7, with 10 positions matching TRBD2. CDR1 and CDR2 (germline): MDHEN, SYDVKM. This CDR3 has 15 residues. The V gene end was trimmed by 1 base and the J gene end by 6 bases; junction bases not matched to a gene: 6. The CDR3 loop is CASSLSSGGLREQYF. The DNA for the CDR3 is TGTGCCAGCAGTTTATCTAGCGGGGGACTCCGCGAGCAGTACTTC. The variable domain in full, with the rest retrieved from reference TRBV28 and TRBJ2-7, is DVKVTQSSRYLVKRTGEKVFLECVQDMDHENMFWYRQDPGLGLRLIYFSYDVKMKEKGDIPEGYSVSREKKERFSLILESASTNQTSMYLCASSLSSGGLREQYFGPGTRLTVT.

The chain links TRBV11-2 to TRBJ1-5; 7 bases are shared with TRBD1. The germline V gene has CDR1 SGHAT and CDR2 FQNNGV. V shed 8 bases and J 0 bases; nucleotides not matched to a gene: 16. The CDR3 is 18 residues long. The CDR3 nucleotides are TGTGCCAGCCTGAGTCATAGGGACAGAGTGCCTAGCAATCAGCCCCAGCATTTT. Protein product: CASLSHRDRVPSNQPQHF. Combining the CDR3 with reference TRBV11-2 and TRBJ1-5 gives the whole variable domain EAGVAQSPRYKIIEKRQSVAFWCNPISGHATLYWYQQILGQGPKLLIQFQNNGVVDDSQLPKDRFSAERLKGVDSTLKIQPAKLEDSAVYLCASLSHRDRVPSNQPQHFGDGTRLSIL.

This clone was found once. DNA of the CDR3: TGTGCCAGCAGCCAAGAGGGACACCGGAGCAATCAGCCCCAGCATTTT. Protein sequence: CASSQEGHRSNQPQHF. The chain carries TRBV4-2 and TRBJ1-5; D may be TRBD1 (6 bases). V was cut by 0 bases and J by 1 base, with 10 bases left in between. CDR1 and CDR2 (germline): LGHNA, YNFKEQ. The CDR3 covers 16 residues.

The CDR3 here is CASSESGRIYGYTF. The CDR3 DNA sequence: TGTGCCAGCAGTGAATCCGGCCGGATATATGGCTACACCTTC. The V gene is TRBV25-1, the J gene TRBJ1-2; D remains unclear. Germline loops: CDR1 MGHDK, CDR2 SYGVNS. V shed 1 base and J shed 5 bases, with 11 bases lying between them. This CDR3 contains 14 residues.

The table lists this clone with a few counts. The chain couples TRBV21-1 to TRBJ2-2; the table calls TRBD1, which could not be checked here. TRBV21-1 is shown as a pseudogene. The CDR3 runs 17 residues. CDR3 sequence (DNA): TGTGCCAGCACTTACAAAACGGCAGGGGCTAACACCGGGGAGCTGTTTTTT. Its protein is CASTYKTAGANTGELFF.

The chain has TRBV7-2 and TRBJ2-1, with 9 positions matching TRBD1. The junction had 5 bases not matched to a gene; V was cut back by 4 bases and J by 7 bases. The germline CDR1 and CDR2 sequences are SGHTA and FQGNSA. This CDR3 contains 14 residues. The CDR3 is CASSSTGGLNEQFF. The CDR3 nucleotides read TGTGCCAGCAGCTCGACAGGGGGTCTTAATGAGCAGTTCTTC.

The genes are TRBV7-6 and TRBJ2-7, with a weak D call TRBD2 (5 bases). V shed 1 base and J shed 4 bases, with 14 bases lying between them. Germline loops: CDR1 SGHVS, CDR2 FNYEAQ. The length of the CDR3 is 15 residues. The CDR3 protein is CASSLDPGNGYEQYF. As DNA, the CDR3 is TGTGCCAGCAGCTTAGATCCGGGGAATGGATACGAGCAGTACTTC.

V usage is TRBV10-3 and J usage is TRBJ2-7; TRBD2 is a possible D gene (6 bases). V dropped 3 bases and J dropped 7 bases, with 7 bases sitting between them. Germline V gene sequence: CDR1 ENHRY, CDR2 SYGVKD. This CDR3 comprises 11 residues. In DNA, the CDR3 is TGTGCCATCAGTGATGCGGGGGAGCAGTACTTC. Translation: CAISDAGEQYF.